This T cell receptor beta chain was sequenced during a study of CD8 T cells in ankylosing spondylitis. Making the TCR beta libraries involved quantitative 5'-RACE with molecular barcodes. TCRdb reprocessed the 5' RACE reads via MiXCR and lists one record per CDR3 protein. This repertoire shows some 130,000 distinct CDR3 sequences, about 7% found once; its top ten account for 9.5% to 15%. Study results and caveats: There was a TCR beta motif, made of 7 or 8 highly homologous variants, that appeared characteristic of ankylosing spondylitis blood. Researchers reportedly found disease-linked clones significantly enriched in matched ankylosing spondylitis synovial fluid.

CDR1 and CDR2 from the germline V gene are SGHAT and FQDESV (reference sequence). Trimming took 2 bases from V and 8 from J; bases not matched to a gene: 12. The CDR3 covers 16 residues. This clonotype was recorded many times. Its antigen is currently unknown. The rearrangement links TRBV11-1 to TRBJ1-1; TRBD1 agrees at 9 bases. Sequencing was performed on blood, either unsorted or a sorted T cell fraction (not recorded which). The sequence came from a female donor with ankylosing spondylitis or in good health (not recorded which). The CDR3 DNA follows: TGTGCCAGCAGCTTATCTCGGTTGGGACAGGGCTACGAAGCTTTCTTT. Protein product: CASSLSRLGQGYEAFF.